The clone carrying this TCR beta chain was seen a handful of times. The antigen remains undetermined. With 60 Vbeta and 13 Jbeta primers, the PCR was carried out. The data were produced by immunoSEQ multiplex PCR, yet TCRdb's version contains in-frame clones alone and is incomplete. The sample contains about 150,000 clones, roughly 73% of which appear only once. The germline V gene encodes CDR1 ENHRY and CDR2 SYGVKD. V shed 4 bases and J shed 3 bases, with 14 bases lying between them. The CDR3 is made up of 15 amino acids. This entry belongs to a study of cytomegalovirus exposure and HLA in healthy donors. General study results and limits: Most TCR sequences were uncommon, yet certain public TCRs appeared in many donors. Previous analysis showed most TCR beta V segments were productive about 87% or about 30% of the time.

Input material: PBMCs. The TCR sequence derives from a male donor in good health and CMV-seronegative. The genes are TRBV10-3 and TRBJ2-3; D may be TRBD2 (6 bases). The CDR3: CAISVGGVRTDTQYF. CDR3 DNA sequence: TGTGCCATCAGTGTCGGCGGGGTAAGGACAGATACGCAGTATTTT.